At least ten counts were recorded for the clone carrying this T cell receptor (beta chain). What it binds is not known. From the 5' RACE reads, TCRdb called clonotypes with MiXCR, one entry per CDR3 protein. The sample consists of approximately 15,000 distinct CDR3 sequences, 6% to 7% of them appearing once. V lost 0 bases, J lost 4 bases, and 12 bases lay in between. Germline CDR1 reads SGHVT; CDR2 reads SQSDAQ. The CDR3 extends over 15 amino acids. The data stem from a study of spatial heterogeneity in lung cancer. Overall study: Sequencing consistently turned up more beta-chain sequences than alpha-chain sequences. Study-level results: Of the expanded TCRs, ubiquitous and regional counts tracked the counts of ubiquitous and regional nonsynonymous mutations, respectively. Counts of expanded intratumoral alpha and beta TCRs tracked tumor mutation counts. The estimated TCR-seq coverage of tumor T cells amounted to roughly 7% when looking at alpha chains and less than 15% when looking at beta chains.

As to time point: sample taken at primary tumor resection. Researchers sequenced whole RNA taken from tumor, nontumor lung or frozen PBMC without sorting. The source material was lung tumor tissue, sampled at surgery. The rearrangement links TRBV7-4 to TRBJ1-2; possibly TRBD1 for D (6 bases). The TCR was taken from a male donor with early-stage non-small cell lung cancer. This CDR3 reads CASSLANRASYGYTF. CDR3 in DNA: TGTGCCAGCAGCTTAGCGAACAGGGCCAGCTATGGCTACACCTTC.